Listed below are T cell receptor beta chains from one sample, sequenced in a study of T cell responses to AZD1222 COVID-19 vaccine. Method: immunoSEQ multiplex PCR; TCRdb's copy keeps in-frame clones and lacks some. The table lists about 150,000 clones, roughly 90% of them singletons. This sample comprised peripheral blood, obtained 28 days after the second AZD1222 dose. Receptors originate from an adult who received the AZD1222 COVID-19 vaccine. Each CDR3 is given with its conserved first and last residue. The D gene is left open where the match is weak. Clone size is given for some rows only: seen once, a few or many times, or a class if the clone is expanded.

V gene	J gene	clone size	D gene	CDR3 DNA	CDR3 protein
TRBV28	TRBJ2-1	once	TRBD2	TGTGCCAGCAGTTTATGGGGCGGGAGTTACTACAATGAGCAGTTCTTC	CASSLWGGSYYNEQFF
TRBV29-1	TRBJ1-2	.	TRBD1	TGCAGCGTTGATCCTCGGACAGGGGTAAACTATGGCTACACCTTC	CSVDPRTGVNYGYTF
TRBV9	TRBJ2-7	.	.	TGTGCCAGCAGCGTAGTAGCTGGGAGCTACGAGCAGTACTTC	CASSVVAGSYEQYF
TRBV13	TRBJ2-1	.	TRBD1	TGTGCCAGCAAGGGGGCCAACTACAATGAGCAGTTCTTC	CASKGANYNEQFF
TRBV20-1	TRBJ1-1	.	.	TGCAGTGCTAGATTAGGCACTGAAGCTTTCTTT	CSARLGTEAFF
TRBV3-1/TRBV3-2	TRBJ1-1	.	.	TGTGCCAGCAGCCCGACTGATGCGAACACTGAAGCTTTCTTT	CASSPTDANTEAFF
TRBV27	TRBJ1-5	once	.	TGTGCCAGCAGTTTATCGTCTCTCGTGGGAAGCAATCAGCCCCAGCATTTT	CASSLSSLVGSNQPQHF
TRBV20-1	TRBJ1-2	.	TRBD1	TGCAGAATCGACAGGGATTATGGCTACACCTTC	CRIDRDYGYTF
TRBV19	TRBJ1-5	.	TRBD1	TGTGCCAGTAGTAGACGAACAGGGGGCGTCCAGCCCCAGCATTTT	CASSRRTGGVQPQHF
TRBV18	TRBJ1-1	.	TRBD1	TGTGCCAGCTCACCAGACAGGGCTGGGAACACTGAAGCTTTCTTT	CASSPDRAGNTEAFF
TRBV11-3	TRBJ2-7	.	.	TGTGCCAGCAGCCGACCCGCCCACGAGCAGTACTTC	CASSRPAHEQYF